The clone carrying this T cell receptor (beta chain) showed up just a few times. Its target is unknown. The data stem from a study of post-analysis software for immune sequencing data. Turning to the study itself: The disease courses spanned relapsing-remitting, secondary progressive and progressive-relapsing forms of multiple sclerosis.

Germline loops: CDR1 SQVTM, CDR2 ANQGSEA. V shed 0 bases and J 3 bases; nucleotides not matched to a gene: 6. The CDR3 totals 15 residues. Findings and limits, study-wide: Five or six TRBV segments, TRBV5-6, TRBV5-1 and TRBV20-1 among them, were found more frequent in patients than controls. Normalized Chao1 diversity was significantly lower in multiple sclerosis patients than in controls.

The TCR beta cDNA libraries carried unique molecular identifiers. Approximately 450,000 cDNA molecules were recovered from an input of roughly 0.95 to 11 million T cells. TCRdb independently ran MiXCR on the PCR reads; one entry per CDR3 protein. This sample yields about 560,000 distinct CDR3 sequences, of which 40% to 50% are seen a single time; around 1.7% belongs to the top ten. This chain connects TRBV29-1 to TRBJ2-7, with 9 bases that match TRBD2. This TCR came from a girl between 5 and 17 years old with multiple sclerosis. Sequencing was done on a sample of blood. CDR3 region: CSVEDSRGGLYEQYF. Written as DNA, the CDR3 is TGCAGCGTTGAAGATTCGCGGGGGGGACTCTACGAGCAGTACTTC.